One sample yielded the 17 T cell receptor beta chains listed below, sequenced in a study of shared clonotypes between healthy human individuals. Method: immunoSEQ multiplex PCR; TCRdb's copy keeps in-frame clones and lacks some. The sample yields millions of clones, 85% to 95% seen once. The sequencing sample was made of naive CD4+ T cells sorted from blood. Subset given: CD45RA+ positively selected. All receptors come from a young man in good health.

This chain connects TRBV9 to TRBJ2-3, with 14 bases matching TRBD2. Looked up from germline, CDR1 is SGDLS and CDR2 is YYNGEE. The CDR3 is made up of 18 amino acids. With 4 bases clipped from V and 0 bases from J, the junction kept 7 bases outside the gene matches. CDR3 residues: CASSPGTSGGLSTDTQYF. CDR3 DNA: TGTGCCAGCAGCCCCGGGACTAGCGGGGGCCTGAGCACAGATACGCAGTATTTT.

The chain recombines TRBV27 with TRBJ2-1, with unresolved D. V was cut by 6 bases and J by 2 bases, with 14 bases left in between. This CDR3 contains 15 residues. CDR1 and CDR2 from the germline V gene are MNHEY and SMNVEV (reference sequence). CDR3 amino acids: CASRPPGLPYNEQFF. CDR3 DNA sequence: TGTGCCAGCAGGCCCCCCGGGCTACCCTACAATGAGCAGTTCTTC.

This clone has just one count. CDR3 DNA sequence: TGTGCCACCTCTCTCCAACGAGGTCAAGAGACCCAGTACTTC. Residues: CATSLQRGQETQYF. The J gene is TRBJ2-5, the V gene TRBV2; D gene uncertain. Germline V lookup: CDR1 SNHLY, CDR2 FYNNEI. There are 14 residues in the CDR3. V was trimmed by 10 bases and J by 2 bases, leaving 17 bases between them.

The chain is built from TRBV19 and TRBJ1-1; no clear D gene. This CDR3 comprises 12 residues. Trimming removed 2 bases at V and 8 bases at J, with 9 bases between. Germline loops: CDR1 LNHDA, CDR2 SQIVND (reference sequence). This chain's CDR3 is CASSIRAGEAFF. For the CDR3, the DNA is TGTGCCAGTAGTATACGGGCGGGAGAAGCTTTCTTT.

This CDR3 is CASQLAVEETQYF. CDR3 nucleotide sequence: TGTGCCAGCCAACTAGCGGTCGAAGAGACCCAGTACTTC. The genes are TRBV7-2 and TRBJ2-5; 8 bases agree with TRBD2. V shed 8 bases, J shed 3 bases, and the junction held 5 bases outside the gene matches. The CDR3 is 13 residues long. The germline V gene encodes CDR1 SGHTA and CDR2 FQGNSA.

This sequence joins TRBV28 and TRBJ1-2; 8 positions agree with TRBD1. From germline, CDR1 is MDHEN and CDR2 SYDVKM. This CDR3 has 14 residues. The J segment lost 7 bases and the V segment lost 2 bases, leaving 6 bases of the junction unmatched. Here the CDR3 reads CASSLMTGVGGYTF. In DNA form, the CDR3 reads TGTGCCAGCAGTTTAATGACAGGGGTTGGTGGCTACACCTTC.

The V call is TRBV28, the J call TRBJ2-2; 7 bases fit TRBD2. Trimming at V came to 6 bases and at J to 7 bases, leaving 14 bases not matched to a gene. Per the germline V gene, CDR1 is MDHEN and CDR2 is SYDVKM. The CDR3 sequence is 16 residues long. The CDR3 coding sequence is TGTGCCAGCAGCGGAGGACTAGGAGGGTTCGACGGGGAGCTGTTTTTT. Protein sequence: CASSGGLGGFDGELFF.

The chain links TRBV29-1 to TRBJ1-4; 9 bases are a match to TRBD1. The V gene's germline CDR1 is SQVTM and CDR2 ANQGSEA. The CDR3 totals 15 residues. The J segment lost 3 bases and the V segment lost 7 bases, leaving 9 bases of the junction unmatched. CDR3 DNA sequence: TGCAGCGCGGCTACAGGGGGCTTGGCTAATGAAAAACTGTTTTTT. It encodes CSAATGGLANEKLFF.

This clone was observed a handful of times. The chain links TRBV5-5 to TRBJ1-6; 7 bases are shared with TRBD1. Looked up from germline, CDR1 is SGHKS and CDR2 is YYEKEE (reference sequence). V dropped 4 bases and J dropped 10; count of bases not matched to a gene: 5. This CDR3 is 13 amino acids long. CDR3 bases: TGTGCCAGCAGCCATACAGGGGACTCACCCCTCCACTTT. It specifies CASSHTGDSPLHF.

The chain employs TRBV21-1 and TRBJ1-5. TRBV21-1 is a listed pseudogene. The CDR3 is 12 residues long. The CDR3 spells CASKNRAAARHF. In DNA, the CDR3 is TGTGCCAGCAAAAACCGGGCCGCCGCGCGACATTTT.

The rearrangement uses TRBV14 and TRBJ2-7, with 13 nucleotides matching TRBD2. This CDR3 is 15 amino acids long. J was trimmed by 7 bases and V by 2 bases; bases with no gene match: 5. Germline V gene sequence: CDR1 SGHDN, CDR2 FVKESK. CDR3 DNA: TGTGCCAGCAGCCAACCGGGACTAGCGGGGTTGGAGCAGTACTTC. It is translated as CASSQPGLAGLEQYF.

The rearrangement joins TRBV19 to TRBJ1-2; D gene ambiguous. The germline V gene encodes CDR1 LNHDA and CDR2 SQIVND (reference sequence). This CDR3 has 12 residues. The V end lost 5 bases, the J end lost 5 bases, and 9 bases lay between the germline ends. The CDR3 nucleotides read TGTGCCAGTAGTTTCTTCAGATATGGCTACACCTTC. Amino acids: CASSFFRYGYTF. The full variable domain, rest sourced from reference TRBV19 and TRBJ1-2, is DGGITQSPKYLFRKEGQNVTLSCEQNLNHDAMYWYRQDPGQGLRLIYYSQIVNDFQKGDIAEGYSVSREKKESFPLTVTSAQKNPTAFYLCASSFFRYGYTFGSGTRLTVV.

Notes on this clone: This sample includes further DNA sequences coding for the same CDR3. V gene TRBV7-2 combines with J gene TRBJ2-5, with unresolved D. The CDR3 length is 12 residues. The germline gives CDR1 SGHTA, CDR2 FQGNSA. V shed 1 base and J shed 5 bases, with 5 bases lying between them. The chain's CDR3 is CASSLGLETQYF. In DNA, the CDR3 is TGTGCCAGCAGCTTAGGGCTCGAGACCCAGTACTTC.

The gene calls are TRBV7-2 and TRBJ1-5; perhaps TRBD1 as D (6 bases). With 1 base removed from V and 6 bases from J, the gap between germline ends came to 22 bases. This CDR3 is built from 18 residues. The germline V gene has CDR1 SGHTA and CDR2 FQGNSA. The CDR3 DNA follows: TGTGCCAGCAGCTTAGGTGCCGCAGGGGCCCGGGCTGGTCAGCCCCAGCATTTT. This codes for CASSLGAAGARAGQPQHF.

Comments on this clone: This sample also contains other DNA sequences that code for the same CDR3. The chain combines TRBV18 with TRBJ2-7, with D perhaps matching TRBD2 (6 bases). This CDR3 comprises 14 residues. Trimming took off 6 bases at V and 2 bases at J, with 14 bases between the two ends. Germline CDR1 is KGHSH and CDR2 is LQKENI. The CDR3 coding sequence is TGTGCCAGCTCTCCAGGGAGGTCCACCTACGAGCAGTACTTC. Protein sequence: CASSPGRSTYEQYF. The variable domain in full, with the rest retrieved from reference TRBV18 and TRBJ2-7, is NAGVMQNPRHLVRRRGQEARLRCSPMKGHSHVYWYRQLPEEGLKFMVYLQKENIIDESGMPKERFSAEFPKEGPSILRIQQVVRGDSAAYFCASSPGRSTYEQYFGPGTRLTVT.

The J gene is TRBJ1-6, the V gene TRBV5-1; 10 nucleotides line up with TRBD1. Germline assignment: CDR1 SGHRS and CDR2 YFSETQ. Trimming cost V 5 bases and J 11 bases; bases outside gene matches: 13. This CDR3 spans 16 amino acids. As DNA, the CDR3 is TGCGCCAGCAGTTCCCGGACAGGGGGACTGCAAACACCCCTCCACTTT. It encodes CASSSRTGGLQTPLHF.

The genes are TRBV28 and TRBJ2-7, with D perhaps matching TRBD1 (6 bases). Trimming pared 6 bases from V and 3 bases from J, leaving 15 bases between. Germline CDR1 reads MDHEN; CDR2 reads SYDVKM. The CDR3 loop spans 14 amino acids. The CDR3 loop is CASREQDSSYEQYF. The CDR3 DNA reads as TGTGCCAGCAGGGAGCAGGACAGTAGCTACGAGCAGTACTTC. Combining the CDR3 with reference TRBV28 and TRBJ2-7 gives the whole variable domain DVKVTQSSRYLVKRTGEKVFLECVQDMDHENMFWYRQDPGLGLRLIYFSYDVKMKEKGDIPEGYSVSREKKERFSLILESASTNQTSMYLCASREQDSSYEQYFGPGTRLTVT.